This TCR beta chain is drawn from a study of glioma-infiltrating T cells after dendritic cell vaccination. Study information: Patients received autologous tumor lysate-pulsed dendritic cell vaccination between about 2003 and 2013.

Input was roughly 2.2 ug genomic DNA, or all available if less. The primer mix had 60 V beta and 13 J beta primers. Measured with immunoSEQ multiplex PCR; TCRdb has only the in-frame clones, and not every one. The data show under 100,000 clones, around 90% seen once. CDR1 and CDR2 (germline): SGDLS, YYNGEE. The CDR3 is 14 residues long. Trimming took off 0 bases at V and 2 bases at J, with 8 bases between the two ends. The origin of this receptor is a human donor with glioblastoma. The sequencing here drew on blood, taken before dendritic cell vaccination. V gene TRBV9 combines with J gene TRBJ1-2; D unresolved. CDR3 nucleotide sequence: TGTGCCAGCAGCGTAGGCACAGAAAACTATGGCTACACCTTC. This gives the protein CASSVGTENYGYTF.